These T cell receptor beta chains were read from a single sample in a study of blood T cell repertoires in COVID-19. Data came from immunoSEQ multiplex PCR; TCRdb stores just in-frame clones and leaves some out. Here the sample spans about 480,000 clones, approximately 91% being singletons. The specimen sequenced was PBMCs or T cells enriched from blood (not recorded which). Receptors originate from a woman aged 55-70 years who had recovered from COVID-19. The conserved cysteine and the conserved F or W are not part of the CDR3 here. Some rows have no size entry. The others give once, few or many, or a class for an expanded clone.

abundance,v_gene,j_gene,CDR3aa
-,TRBV27,TRBJ1-5,ASSRDRGNQPQH
-,TRBV6-5,TRBJ2-7,ASSTGQFYEQY
-,TRBV2,TRBJ2-2,ASSDTAGGIGELF
-,TRBV6-5,TRBJ1-1,ASSYGGYLSNTEAF
-,TRBV2,TRBJ1-3,ASRDFLGNTIY
once,TRBV4-1,TRBJ1-5,ASTRSGTPSNQPQH
-,TRBV4-1,TRBJ2-1,ASSQGRQGNRNEQF
once,TRBV5-6,TRBJ2-5,ASSLLQGTQY
-,TRBV6-5,TRBJ1-2,ASSYDSNYGYT
-,TRBV7-9,TRBJ2-3,ASSSRRTGDFTDTQY
-,TRBV7-8,TRBJ1-3,ASSFFSAGSSGNTIY
few,TRBV16,TRBJ1-6,ASSQSGTGGLPYNSPLH
-,TRBV19,TRBJ1-5,ASSGTGGGQPQH
once,TRBV23-1,TRBJ2-3,ASSSGLRGSDTQY
-,TRBV2,TRBJ1-2,ASSDGQFYGYT
-,TRBV4-2,TRBJ2-5,ASSPQLSGGETQY
-,TRBV2,TRBJ1-4,ASSPTGTNEKLF
-,TRBV2,TRBJ1-3,ASRGQSRKGNTIY
-,TRBV7-6,TRBJ2-3,ASSLNSVDTQY
-,TRBV2,TRBJ2-3,ASSDHGAGGSTDTQY
-,TRBV24-1,TRBJ2-2,ATSGRANTGELF
-,TRBV7-2,TRBJ2-3,ASSQGLAVPDTQY
-,TRBV6-5,TRBJ2-3,ASLQRAGADTQY
-,TRBV2,TRBJ1-2,ASSVNGGPYGYT
-,TRBV25-1,TRBJ1-2,ASSAWETGGEIYGYT
-,TRBV24-1,TRBJ2-1,ATSDLIGSEQF
-,TRBV9,TRBJ2-1,ASSVAGHSSWNEQF
-,TRBV2,TRBJ2-1,ASSPRQGFGYNEQF
-,TRBV6-5,TRBJ2-1,ASSYDSYNEQF
-,TRBV7-9,TRBJ1-2,ASYEGGMRSYGYT
once,TRBV29-1,TRBJ1-1,SVAGHLNTEAF
-,TRBV4-2,TRBJ1-5,ASSLGQGDQPQH
once,TRBV28,TRBJ2-1,ASSRGSSPYNEQF
-,TRBV2,TRBJ2-1,ASSEISGEYNEQF
-,TRBV5-4,TRBJ2-7,ASSRGQGDYEQY
-,TRBV5-5,TRBJ2-3,ASSSYTSGGRDTQY
-,TRBV9,TRBJ1-4,ASAGGPNEKLF
-,TRBV5-1,TRBJ2-3,ASSLELGPTQY
-,TRBV7-2,TRBJ1-3,ASSLAPDRGGNTIY
-,TRBV5-1,TRBJ1-1,ASSLGDRAGTEAF
-,TRBV5-1,TRBJ2-3,ASSLENRGRGTDTQY
-,TRBV11-3,TRBJ1-1,ASTLGGRQGSTEAF
-,TRBV9,TRBJ1-5,ASSLEGGRNQPQH
-,TRBV29-1,TRBJ1-2,SVPRDRGSRYGYT
-,TRBV10-1,TRBJ1-3,ASSESGSGDTIY